This entry is about one T cell receptor (beta chain). This sample was taken from a study of blood T cell repertoires in COVID-19. Study information: In each case, the material was cDNA or gDNA derived from T cells, B-cell-depleted T cells, or PBMCs.

V lost 4 bases to trimming and J lost 4 bases; unmatched junction nucleotides: 9. CDR3 length equals 15 residues. CDR1 is SGHTA, CDR2 FQGTGA, per germline. Clones were read by immunoSEQ multiplex PCR, and TCRdb kept only the in-frame ones, dropping some. The table includes around 250,000 clones, around 85% detected once. The sequenced sample consisted of peripheral blood. This receptor was identified in a man in his fifties or sixties with acute or convalescent COVID-19. The V and J genes are TRBV7-3 and TRBJ1-1, with 7 positions matching TRBD1. In DNA form, the CDR3 reads TGTGCCAGCAGCTCGTTTGACAGGGTGGGCACTGAAGCTTTCTTT. This codes for CASSSFDRVGTEAFF.